The 2 T cell receptor beta chains presented below share a single source sample, sequenced in a study of T cells expressing NK-cell markers. No DNA is given; TCRdb re-called the 5' RACE reads and lists each CDR3 protein once. The sample has roughly 430,000 distinct CDR3 sequences. The material sequenced was blood T cells: a sorted CD56 or NKG2C T cell subset, CD4+ or CD8+ T cells, or bulk PBMC T cells (not recorded which). The receptors shown here come from a woman aged 18 to 75 in good health.

The CDR3 here is CSVEAEWNTEAFF. This rearrangement joins TRBV29-1 to TRBJ1-1. Germline-derived CDR1 and CDR2 are SQVTM and ANQGSEA. The CDR3 runs 13 residues.

This rearrangement joins TRBV20-1 to TRBJ2-1; TCRdb returns TRBD2, unconfirmable since there is no DNA. There are 14 residues in the CDR3. Germline CDR1 and CDR2: DFQATT and SNEGSKA (reference sequence). CDR3 sequence: CSAGGRSSYNEQFF.